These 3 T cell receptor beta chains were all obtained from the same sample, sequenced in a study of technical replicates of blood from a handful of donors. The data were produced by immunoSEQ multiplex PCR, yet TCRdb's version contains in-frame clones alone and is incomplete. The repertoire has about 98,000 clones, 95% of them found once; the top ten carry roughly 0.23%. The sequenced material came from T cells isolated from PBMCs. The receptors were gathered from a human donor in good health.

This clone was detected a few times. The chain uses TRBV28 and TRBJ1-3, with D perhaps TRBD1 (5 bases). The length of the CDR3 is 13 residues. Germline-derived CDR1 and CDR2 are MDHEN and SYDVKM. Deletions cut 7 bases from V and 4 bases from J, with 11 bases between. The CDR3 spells CASTRQLGNTIYF. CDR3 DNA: TGTGCCAGCACTCGACAGCTAGGAAACACCATATATTTT.

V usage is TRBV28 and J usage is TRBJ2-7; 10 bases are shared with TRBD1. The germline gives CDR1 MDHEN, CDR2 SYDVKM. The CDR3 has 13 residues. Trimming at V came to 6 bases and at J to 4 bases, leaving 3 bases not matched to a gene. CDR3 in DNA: TGTGCCAGCAGGACAGGGGGCGGATACGAGCAGTACTTC. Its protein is CASRTGGGYEQYF.

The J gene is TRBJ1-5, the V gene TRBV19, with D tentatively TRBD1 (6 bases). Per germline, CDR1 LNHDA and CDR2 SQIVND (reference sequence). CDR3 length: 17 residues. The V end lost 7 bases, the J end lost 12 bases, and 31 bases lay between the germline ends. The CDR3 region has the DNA TGTGCCAGTACCCTGGGGCAGGGGAGAGGTGGCGGCGGGCTCCAGCATTTT. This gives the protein CASTLGQGRGGGGLQHF.